The 28 T cell receptor beta chains below come from one sample, sequenced in a study of blood T cell repertoires in COVID-19. TCRdb's copy holds only in-frame clones and misses some; the assay was immunoSEQ multiplex PCR. The table lists a few hundred thousand clones, approximately 85% of them singletons, with 1.5% to 2% in the top ten. Sequenced: peripheral blood. The receptors derive from a woman in her 50s with acute or convalescent COVID-19.

The chain is built from TRBV19 and TRBJ2-1, with 10 bases fitting TRBD2. The CDR3 is made up of 15 amino acids. CDR1 is LNHDA and CDR2 is SQIVND in the germline V gene (reference sequence). J lost 6 bases, V lost 4 bases, and 6 bases had no gene match. The CDR3 sequence is CASSRPGLAFNEQFF. The CDR3 DNA sequence: TGTGCCAGTAGTAGACCGGGACTAGCGTTCAATGAGCAGTTCTTC. Looking up the rest from reference TRBV19 and TRBJ2-1 gives the full variable domain: DGGITQSPKYLFRKEGQNVTLSCEQNLNHDAMYWYRQDPGQGLRLIYYSQIVNDFQKGDIAEGYSVSREKKESFPLTVTSAQKNPTAFYLCASSRPGLAFNEQFFGPGTRLTVL.

This chain connects TRBV28 to TRBJ2-7; possibly TRBD1 for D (6 bases). V was clipped by 5 bases and J by 4 bases, with 15 bases between them. Per germline, CDR1 MDHEN and CDR2 SYDVKM. The CDR3 totals 14 residues. CDR3: CASSGVGTSYEQYF. As DNA, the CDR3 is TGTGCCAGCAGTGGAGTCGGGACAAGTTACGAGCAGTACTTC.

The V and J genes are TRBV6-4 and TRBJ2-1; 10 bases are shared with TRBD2. Germline V gene sequence: CDR1 MRHNA, CDR2 SNTAGT. CDR3 size: 14 residues. V trimming: 6 bases; J trimming: 5 bases; junction bases outside the gene matches: 4. Written as DNA, the CDR3 is TGTGCCAGCAGCTTAGCGGGAGGTAACAATGAGCAGTTCTTC. It encodes CASSLAGGNNEQFF.

This chain uses TRBV7-2 with TRBJ2-1, with 7 bases aligning to TRBD2. The V segment lost 2 bases and the J segment 4 bases; nucleotides outside the gene matches: 8. CDR1 SGHTA and CDR2 FQGNSA come from the germline V gene. CDR3 length: 16 amino acids. The CDR3 coding sequence is TGTGCCAGCAGCTTATCTGTCGCTAGCGGATACAATGAGCAGTTCTTC. This sequence encodes CASSLSVASGYNEQFF. Filled out from reference TRBV7-2 and TRBJ2-1, the complete variable domain reads GAGVSQSPSNKVTEKGKDVELRCDPISGHTALYWYRQSLGQGLEFLIYFQGNSAPDKSGLPSDRFSAERTGGSVSTLTIQRTQQEDSAVYLCASSLSVASGYNEQFFGPGTRLTVL.

The rearrangement uses TRBV27 and TRBJ1-4, with 7 bases fitting TRBD1. CDR1 MNHEY and CDR2 SMNVEV come from the germline V gene (reference sequence). V dropped 5 bases and J dropped 7; count of bases not matched to a gene: 10. This CDR3 region has 15 residues. CDR3 sequence: CASSRDRESAEKLFF. Here the CDR3 DNA reads TGTGCCAGCAGTAGAGACAGGGAGTCAGCTGAAAAACTGTTTTTT.

The CDR3 is CASSPSPDSNQPQHF. The CDR3 coding sequence is TGTGCCAGCTCACCCTCCCCAGATAGCAATCAGCCCCAGCATTTT. The chain is built from TRBV18 and TRBJ1-5; D call uncertain. The V and J ends lost 3 bases and 0 bases respectively, with 9 bases between them. The CDR3 has 15 amino acids. CDR1 is KGHSH and CDR2 is LQKENI in the germline V gene. Filled out from reference TRBV18 and TRBJ1-5, the complete variable domain reads NAGVMQNPRHLVRRRGQEARLRCSPMKGHSHVYWYRQLPEEGLKFMVYLQKENIIDESGMPKERFSAEFPKEGPSILRIQQVVRGDSAAYFCASSPSPDSNQPQHFGDGTRLSIL.

The chain is built from TRBV2 and TRBJ2-7; D possibly corresponds to TRBD1 (7 bases). V dropped 6 bases and J dropped 12 bases, with 24 bases sitting between them. The CDR3 contains 14 residues. In germline, CDR1 is SNHLY, CDR2 FYNNEI. The CDR3 DNA reads TGTGCCAGCAGGGATGACAGGGTGGGAGGTCTACGGTACTTC. It is translated as CASRDDRVGGLRYF.

The chain couples TRBV11-2 to TRBJ2-1; D remains ambiguous. There are 14 residues in the CDR3. Germline V gene sequence: CDR1 SGHAT, CDR2 FQNNGV. Trimming cost V 5 bases and J 1 base, with 9 bases left between them. Written as DNA, the CDR3 is TGTGCCAGCAGCCGTCCAGGATCCTACAATGAGCAGTTCTTC. Its translation is CASSRPGSYNEQFF.

This chain joins TRBV5-1 and TRBJ1-3; D remains unclear. The CDR3 is 15 residues long. V shed 0 bases and J shed 0 bases, with 7 bases lying between them. CDR1 is SGHRS, CDR2 YFSETQ, per germline. CDR3 amino acids: CASSLDILSGNTIYF. CDR3 sequence (DNA): TGCGCCAGCAGCTTGGATATCCTCTCTGGAAACACCATATATTTT.

The V call is TRBV7-3, the J call TRBJ2-3, with TRBD1 matching over 8 bases. Germline V gives CDR1 SGHTA, CDR2 FQGTGA. This CDR3 contains 14 residues. Trimming removed 2 bases from V and 8 bases from J; junction bases left unmatched: 6. The CDR3 region is CASSLEQGGGTQYF. The CDR3 DNA reads TGTGCCAGCAGCTTAGAACAGGGGGGAGGTACGCAGTATTTT. Looking up the rest from reference TRBV7-3 and TRBJ2-3 gives the full variable domain: GAGVSQTPSNKVTEKGKYVELRCDPISGHTALYWYRQSLGQGPEFLIYFQGTGAADDSGLPNDRFFAVRPEGSVSTLKIQRTERGDSAVYLCASSLEQGGGTQYFGPGTRLTVL.

The genes are TRBV7-6 and TRBJ1-1, with a weak D call TRBD1 (5 bases). The CDR3 spans 15 residues. CDR1 is SGHVS, CDR2 FNYEAQ, per germline. Trimming pared 4 bases from V and 1 base from J, leaving 13 bases between. The CDR3 region has the DNA TGTGCCAGCAGCTCAACTCAGGGAAGGAACACTGAAGCTTTCTTT. It encodes CASSSTQGRNTEAFF.

The CDR3 DNA reads TGCGCCAGCAGTTCCGGGACAGGGCACGAAAAACTGTTTTTT. Its translation is CASSSGTGHEKLFF. V is TRBV5-1 and J is TRBJ1-4, with 9 bases lining up with TRBD1. The CDR3 extends over 14 amino acids. Trimming cost V 5 bases and J 8 bases; bases outside gene matches: 7. Germline loops: CDR1 SGHRS, CDR2 YFSETQ.

The chain couples TRBV3-1 (or the pseudogene TRBV3-2) to TRBJ2-7; 9 bases map to TRBD2. Germline V gene lookup returns CDR1 LGHDT and CDR2 YNNKEL (reference sequence). The CDR3 has 15 residues. Trimming cost V 1 base and J 4 bases; bases outside gene matches: 5. CDR3 nucleotide sequence: TGTGCCAGCAGCCAAGCCAGGCTAGCGGGGTACGAGCAGTACTTC. This codes for CASSQARLAGYEQYF.

The chain uses TRBV5-1 and TRBJ2-2, with D hard to call. Trimming shortened V by 7 bases and J by 4 bases, and 26 bases separated the two germline ends. The CDR3 contains 18 residues. Germline V lookup: CDR1 SGHRS, CDR2 YFSETQ. CDR3 DNA sequence: TGCGCCAGCGGCTCGATGAATGGTGGTTCAGCTAGCACCGGGGAGCTGTTTTTT. It yields the protein CASGSMNGGSASTGELFF.

This clone has more than one count but fewer than ten. The chain joins TRBV24-1 to TRBJ2-3, with 16 bases aligning to TRBD2. Unmatched junction bases numbered 10, after V lost 3 bases and J lost 5 bases. Germline loops: CDR1 KGHDR, CDR2 SFDVKD. The length of the CDR3 is 19 residues. The CDR3 protein is CATSDPGTSGRANLDTQYF. CDR3 sequence (DNA): TGTGCCACCAGTGATCCTGGGACTAGCGGGAGGGCCAACTTAGATACGCAGTATTTT.

The DNA for the CDR3 is TGTGCCAGCAGCCAAGATCTTGTAGGGGATAGAGATTCACCCCTCCACTTT. It translates to CASSQDLVGDRDSPLHF. V and J are TRBV14 and TRBJ1-6, with D perhaps TRBD1 (5 bases). This CDR3 is built from 17 residues. V lost 0 bases, J lost 8 bases, and 17 bases lay in between. Germline CDR1 and CDR2: SGHDN and FVKESK.

This clone was seen a single time. The V call is TRBV5-1, the J call TRBJ1-4; 12 bases line up with TRBD1. The CDR3 has 17 amino acids. Germline CDR1 reads SGHRS; CDR2 reads YFSETQ. V dropped 4 bases and J dropped 3; count of bases not matched to a gene: 7. The CDR3 DNA is TGCGCCAGCAGCCCCGGGACAGGGGGCGCTTCTAATGAAAAACTGTTTTTT. Protein sequence: CASSPGTGGASNEKLFF.

This clone was detected once. The chain links TRBV24-1 to TRBJ2-7; the D gene is possibly TRBD1 (5 bases). Germline CDR1 reads KGHDR; CDR2 reads SFDVKD. The CDR3 covers 13 residues. V was pared by 6 bases and J by 3 bases, with 11 bases between. The CDR3 reads CATSSQGGYEQYF. CDR3 nucleotide sequence: TGTGCCACCAGTTCCCAGGGTGGCTACGAGCAGTACTTC.

This chain joins TRBV6-5 and TRBJ1-2; D is perhaps TRBD1 (5 bases). V shed 7 bases and J shed 3 bases, with 15 bases lying between them. The germline V gene encodes CDR1 MNHEY and CDR2 SVGAGI. This CDR3 has 14 residues. CDR3 DNA: TGTGCCAGCACCTCTTGGGTGGGGCACTATGGCTACACCTTC. This translates into CASTSWVGHYGYTF.

The chain joins TRBV12-3 or TRBV12-4 to TRBJ2-7, with D maybe TRBD2 (5 bases). The CDR3 is made up of 13 amino acids. The ends were cut back, 5 bases at V and 2 bases at J, with 10 bases in the middle. CDR3 region: CASSAVGTYEQYF. The CDR3 DNA follows: TGTGCCAGCAGTGCAGTCGGGACCTACGAGCAGTACTTC.

This clone has only one observation. Written as DNA, the CDR3 is TGCGCCAGCAGCCAAGATGACAGGGGGTTCTATGGCTACACCTTC. Translated: CASSQDDRGFYGYTF. The genes are TRBV4-1 and TRBJ1-2; 9 bases are shared with TRBD1. Germline V gene data show CDR1 as MGHRA and CDR2 as YSYEKL. The CDR3 has 15 residues. Trimming at V came to 0 bases and at J to 4 bases, leaving 3 bases not matched to a gene.

The chain uses TRBV7-9 and TRBJ2-6; the D gene is possibly TRBD1 (6 bases). Between the trimmed V and J ends, which lost 8 bases and 3 bases, there was a span of 14 bases. Germline V gene lookup returns CDR1 SEHNR and CDR2 FQNEAQ (reference sequence). The CDR3 length is 15 residues. CDR3 sequence: CASDLGAGGANVLTF. The CDR3, as DNA: TGTGCCAGCGACCTGGGGGCTGGTGGGGCCAACGTCCTGACTTTC.

V usage is TRBV7-2 and J usage is TRBJ2-1; 11 nucleotides align to TRBD2. This CDR3 has 15 amino acids. V dropped 4 bases and J dropped 4; count of bases not matched to a gene: 3. The V gene's germline CDR1 is SGHTA and CDR2 FQGNSA. The CDR3, as DNA: TGTGCCAGCAGCTCGACTAGCGGGATGTACAATGAGCAGTTCTTC. Translated: CASSSTSGMYNEQFF.

The J gene is TRBJ1-2, the V gene TRBV30; 7 bases line up with TRBD1. Trimming at V came to 2 bases and at J to 8 bases, leaving 8 bases not matched to a gene. This CDR3 spans 13 amino acids. Looked up from germline, CDR1 is GTSNPN and CDR2 is SVGIG (reference sequence). The CDR3 region has the DNA TGTGCCTGGAGTACCGAGGGGGCTGGAGGCTACACCTTC. It encodes CAWSTEGAGGYTF.

This sequence joins TRBV15 and TRBJ1-1; 7 bases line up with TRBD1. CDR3 length: 16 residues. With V trimmed by 1 base and J by 1 base, 6 bases remained unmatched. The germline V gene encodes CDR1 LNHNV and CDR2 YYDKDF (reference sequence). The CDR3 DNA is TGTGCCACCAGCAGAGCAGAGGGGGCAGGGAACACTGAAGCTTTCTTT. This translates into CATSRAEGAGNTEAFF.

The chain has TRBV29-1 and TRBJ2-6; D is possibly TRBD2 (5 bases). V lost 5 bases and J 5 bases, leaving 10 bases between the germline ends. The CDR3 contains 13 residues. CDR1 is SQVTM and CDR2 is ANQGSEA in the germline V gene. The CDR3 nucleotides read TGCAGCGTTCGTGACGGGAGGGCCAACGTCCTGACTTTC. It codes for CSVRDGRANVLTF.

This clone was detected a few times. The genes are TRBV4-3 and TRBJ2-7, with D tentatively TRBD1 (5 bases). V gave up 4 bases and J gave up 3 bases, with 16 bases separating them. CDR1 is LGHNA and CDR2 is YSLEER in the germline V gene. The CDR3 loop spans 15 amino acids. CDR3: CASSRQTDLFYEQYF. CDR3 sequence (DNA): TGCGCCAGCAGCCGACAGACAGACCTCTTCTACGAGCAGTACTTC.

This clone appeared a few times. The chain employs TRBV9 and TRBJ1-6; D not certain. In germline, CDR1 is SGDLS, CDR2 YYNGEE. Between the trimmed V and J ends, which lost 3 bases and 9 bases, there was a span of 10 bases. CDR3 size: 13 residues. The CDR3 nucleotides are TGTGCCAGCAGCGGGAGGACTTCTTCACCCCTCCACTTT. This codes for CASSGRTSSPLHF.